Listed below are T cell receptor beta chains from one sample, sequenced in a study of blood T cell repertoires in COVID-19. Generated by immunoSEQ multiplex PCR, the TCRdb table keeps only in-frame clones and is missing some. Seen here are around 250,000 clones, 65% to 90% observed once, and the top ten hold about a sixth. Sample: PBMCs or T cells enriched from blood (not recorded which). The source is a man younger than 35 who had recovered from COVID-19. Each CDR3 is given with its conserved first and last residue. D genes are given only for firm matches. Size is omitted from some rows. Given values are once, few, many or a class for expanded clones.

V gene	CDR3 length	J gene	clone size	D gene	CDR3 protein	CDR3 DNA
TRBV7-6	16	TRBJ2-2	.	.	CASSLASGAVTGELFF	TGTGCCAGCAGCTTAGCGTCAGGGGCGGTCACCGGGGAGCTGTTTTTT
TRBV7-6	18	TRBJ2-5	.	TRBD2	CASSSSPSLAGGAETQYF	TGTGCCAGCAGCTCATCCCCCTCTTTAGCGGGGGGTGCGGAGACCCAGTACTTC
TRBV5-1	17	TRBJ1-3	.	TRBD1	CASSLVGTGSSGNTIYF	TGCGCCAGCAGCTTGGTAGGGACAGGGAGCTCTGGAAACACCATATATTTT
TRBV6-5	15	TRBJ2-2	.	TRBD2	CASSLGLAGTGELFF	TGTGCCAGCAGTTTGGGACTAGCGGGCACCGGGGAGCTGTTTTTT
TRBV7-9	14	TRBJ2-7	few	TRBD1	CASSKDRGQYEQYF	TGTGCCAGCAGCAAGGACAGGGGGCAGTACGAGCAGTACTTC
TRBV27	14	TRBJ2-1	.	.	CASSSPYLRNEQFF	TGTGCCAGCAGTTCCCCCTACCTCCGCAATGAGCAGTTCTTC
TRBV6-6	12	TRBJ1-6	.	.	CASKEYNSPLHF	TGTGCCAGCAAGGAGTATAATTCACCCCTCCACTTT
TRBV6-5	14	TRBJ2-7	.	TRBD2	CASRYASGFYEQYF	TGTGCCAGCAGGTATGCTAGCGGGTTCTACGAGCAGTACTTC
TRBV6-5	14	TRBJ1-1	.	.	CASRTSGGGTEAFF	TGTGCCAGCAGAACCTCGGGGGGAGGTACTGAAGCTTTCTTT
TRBV10-3	15	TRBJ2-2	.	TRBD1	CAISVGQGNTGELFF	TGTGCCATCAGTGTGGGACAGGGGAACACCGGGGAGCTGTTTTTT
TRBV11-2	11	TRBJ1-1	.	.	CASSTTTGAFF	TGTGCCAGCAGCACGACGACGGGAGCTTTCTTT
TRBV6-6	16	TRBJ2-2	.	.	CASSQPPWGDTGELFF	TGTGCCAGCAGCCAACCCCCTTGGGGAGACACCGGGGAGCTGTTTTTT
TRBV6-1	16	TRBJ2-7	.	.	CASSEGTGTGGYEQYF	TGTGCCAGCAGTGAAGGTACCGGGACTGGGGGCTACGAGCAGTACTTC
TRBV7-9	14	TRBJ2-3	.	.	CASSLTHFGDTQYF	TGTGCCAGCAGCTTAACTCATTTCGGGGATACGCAGTATTTT
TRBV11-2	13	TRBJ1-2	.	.	CASSNRGADGYTF	TGTGCCAGCAGCAACCGGGGAGCGGATGGCTACACCTTC
TRBV12-3/TRBV12-4	13	TRBJ2-7	.	.	CASSGDLSYEQYF	TGTGCCAGCAGTGGAGACCTATCCTACGAGCAGTACTTC
TRBV7-8	14	TRBJ2-1	.	.	CASRSMERYNEQFF	TGTGCCAGCAGAAGTATGGAGCGCTACAATGAGCAGTTCTTC
TRBV12-3/TRBV12-4	13	TRBJ1-1	.	TRBD1	CASSQTGAVDAFF	TGTGCCAGCAGCCAGACAGGGGCGGTCGACGCTTTCTTT
TRBV5-1	14	TRBJ1-6	once	.	CASTPEAVNSPLHF	TGCGCCAGCACCCCAGAGGCGGTAAATTCACCCCTCCACTTT
TRBV3-1/TRBV3-2	13	TRBJ1-5	.	.	CASSQDLNQPQHF	TGTGCCAGCAGCCAAGATCTCAATCAGCCCCAGCATTTT
TRBV5-3	14	TRBJ2-7	.	TRBD1	CARSRLGQGGEQYF	TGTGCCAGAAGCCGGCTGGGACAGGGGGGCGAGCAGTACTTC
TRBV12-3/TRBV12-4	13	TRBJ1-4	.	TRBD1	CASSLQGDEKLFF	TGTGCCAGCAGTTTACAGGGGGATGAAAAACTGTTTTTT
TRBV28	12	TRBJ1-2	.	TRBD1	CASTTTGYGYTF	TGTGCCAGCACTACGACAGGGTACGGCTACACCTTC
TRBV7-2	15	TRBJ1-2	.	TRBD1	CASSVQDRGAGGYTF	TGTGCCAGCAGCGTACAAGACAGGGGAGCCGGAGGCTACACCTTC
TRBV11-2	17	TRBJ2-1	.	.	CASSPHPLVPAYNEQFF	TGTGCCAGCAGCCCGCACCCACTAGTCCCCGCCTACAATGAGCAGTTCTTC
TRBV27	14	TRBJ2-1	.	.	CATRRASSYNEQFF	TGTGCCACCAGGAGGGCCAGTTCCTACAATGAGCAGTTCTTC
TRBV11-3	14	TRBJ1-3	.	.	CASSLAFSGNTIYF	TGTGCCAGCAGCTTAGCTTTCTCTGGAAACACCATATATTTT
TRBV24-1	18	TRBJ2-3	.	TRBD2	CATSGSVGSGSPPDTQYF	TGTGCCACCAGTGGATCGGTGGGGAGCGGGAGCCCCCCAGATACGCAGTATTTT
TRBV13	11	TRBJ1-1	.	.	CASSLSPSAFF	TGTGCCAGCAGCTTAAGCCCATCAGCTTTCTTT
TRBV7-8	17	TRBJ2-1	few	TRBD2	CASSRFSGLAGADEQFF	TGTGCCAGCAGCCGTTTTTCCGGACTAGCGGGAGCCGATGAGCAGTTCTTC
TRBV9	15	TRBJ2-7	.	TRBD2	CASSMTSGSIYEQYF	TGTGCCAGCAGCATGACTAGCGGGAGCATCTACGAGCAGTACTTC
TRBV5-5	14	TRBJ1-6	.	TRBD1	CASSSDRGPSPLHF	TGTGCCAGCAGCTCCGACAGGGGGCCTTCACCCCTCCACTTT
TRBV6-5	15	TRBJ1-1	.	TRBD1	CASSYRNAGGTEAFF	TGTGCCAGCAGTTACCGTAACGCAGGGGGCACTGAAGCTTTCTTT
TRBV5-5	15	TRBJ1-2	.	.	CASSLYRGQPYGYTF	TGTGCCAGCAGCTTGTACCGCGGACAGCCCTATGGCTACACCTTC
TRBV25-1	13	TRBJ1-1	.	TRBD1	CASSGDRRTEAFF	TGTGCCAGCAGTGGGGACAGGAGAACTGAAGCTTTCTTT
TRBV19	17	TRBJ1-5	.	.	CASSIVGGDHSNQPQHF	TGTGCCAGTAGTATCGTGGGGGGGGACCATAGCAATCAGCCCCAGCATTTT
TRBV6-6	15	TRBJ2-7	.	TRBD1	CASSYGVGQGYEQYF	TGTGCCAGCAGTTACGGGGTGGGACAGGGCTACGAGCAGTACTTC
TRBV5-1	14	TRBJ2-1	.	TRBD1	CASHPPGTGGEQFF	TGCGCCAGCCACCCACCTGGAACAGGGGGTGAGCAGTTCTTC
TRBV28	17	TRBJ2-7	.	TRBD2	CASSRDIGGRFSYEQYF	TGTGCCAGCAGCCGGGACATAGGCGGGAGGTTTTCATACGAGCAGTACTTC
TRBV28	14	TRBJ2-7	.	.	CASSPDSPSYEQYF	TGTGCCAGCAGCCCCGACAGTCCCTCCTACGAGCAGTACTTC
TRBV5-6	16	TRBJ1-5	.	TRBD1	CASSLGAGTVNQPQHF	TGTGCCAGCAGCTTGGGGGCCGGGACAGTCAATCAGCCCCAGCATTTT
TRBV7-3	13	TRBJ1-5	.	.	CASSFKGSGTQHF	TGTGCCAGCAGCTTTAAAGGTTCGGGAACCCAGCATTTT
TRBV3-1/TRBV3-2	14	TRBJ1-1	.	.	CASSRGQAPFEAFF	TGTGCCAGCAGCCGAGGGCAGGCGCCCTTTGAAGCTTTCTTT
TRBV5-6	15	TRBJ1-5	.	TRBD1	CASSFRQGRGQPQHF	TGTGCCAGCAGCTTTAGACAGGGACGGGGTCAGCCCCAGCATTTT
TRBV11-3	17	TRBJ1-2	.	TRBD1	CASSHLRGTGSNYGYTF	TGTGCCAGCAGCCATCTTAGGGGGACAGGGTCTAACTATGGCTACACCTTC
TRBV5-4	14	TRBJ1-6	few	TRBD1	CASSPGQVGSPLHF	TGTGCCAGCAGCCCCGGACAGGTCGGCTCACCCCTCCACTTT
TRBV7-2	14	TRBJ2-3	once	TRBD2	CASSLSLAGDTQYF	TGTGCCAGCAGCTTATCCCTAGCGGGGGATACGCAGTATTTT
TRBV30	15	TRBJ1-1	.	TRBD1	CAWNQGQFMNTEAFF	TGTGCCTGGAATCAGGGACAGTTCATGAACACTGAAGCTTTCTTT
TRBV19	12	TRBJ1-6	.	.	CASSGPNSPLHF	TGTGCCAGTAGTGGCCCGAATTCACCCCTCCACTTT
TRBV5-6	16	TRBJ1-1	.	TRBD1	CASSLLHRGGRTEAFF	TGTGCCAGCAGCTTGTTGCACAGGGGCGGGAGGACTGAAGCTTTCTTT
TRBV27	15	TRBJ1-6	few	.	CASSSPGGGNSPLHF	TGTGCCAGCAGTTCGCCCGGGGGTGGGAATTCACCCCTCCACTTT